This entry is about one T cell receptor beta chain. V shed 5 bases and J 7 bases; nucleotides not matched to a gene: 10. From germline, CDR1 is MDHEN and CDR2 SYDVKM. CDR3 length: 14 residues. These data originate in a study of blood T cell repertoires in COVID-19. The overall study: T cells, B-cell-depleted T cells, or PBMCs supplied cDNA or gDNA.

Per the original methods: Quantification of nucleated cells was approximated via reference gene primer amplification. Sequencing was performed with immunoSEQ multiplex PCR; in TCRdb, only in-frame clones are kept and a portion is missing. V, J and clone size are taken as reported in that table, and D and trimming were inferred from the DNA itself. The sample includes approximately 250,000 clones, about 91% of them seen just once. Before they entered the study, exposed participants had met a COVID-19 case within 2 weeks. The specimen sequenced was PBMCs or T cells enriched from blood (not recorded which). This clonotype was obtained from a man aged 40-49 years who had been exposed to COVID-19. This chain connects TRBV28 to TRBJ2-7; 8 nucleotides align to TRBD2. In DNA, the CDR3 is TGTGCCAGCAGTGCCCCCGGGACTAGTAGTGAGCAGTACTTC. Protein: CASSAPGTSSEQYF.